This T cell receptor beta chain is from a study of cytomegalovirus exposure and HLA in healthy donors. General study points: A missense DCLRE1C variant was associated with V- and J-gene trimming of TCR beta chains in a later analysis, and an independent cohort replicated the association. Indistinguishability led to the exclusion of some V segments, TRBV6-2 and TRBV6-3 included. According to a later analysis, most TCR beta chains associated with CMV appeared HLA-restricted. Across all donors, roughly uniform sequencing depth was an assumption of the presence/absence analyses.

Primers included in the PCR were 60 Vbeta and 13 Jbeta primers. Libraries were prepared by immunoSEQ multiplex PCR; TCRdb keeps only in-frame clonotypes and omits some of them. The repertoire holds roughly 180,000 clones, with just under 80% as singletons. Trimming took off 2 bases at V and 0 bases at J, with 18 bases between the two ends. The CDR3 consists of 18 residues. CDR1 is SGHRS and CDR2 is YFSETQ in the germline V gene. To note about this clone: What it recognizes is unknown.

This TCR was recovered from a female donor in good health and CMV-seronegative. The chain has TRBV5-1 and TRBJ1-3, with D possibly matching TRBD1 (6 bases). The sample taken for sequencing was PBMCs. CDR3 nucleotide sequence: TGCGCCAGCAGCTTAAGGGGGACTACAGGGAACTCTGGAAACACCATATATTTT. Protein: CASSLRGTTGNSGNTIYF.